These T cell receptor beta chains were read from a single sample in a study of blood T cell repertoires in COVID-19. Method: immunoSEQ multiplex PCR; TCRdb's copy keeps in-frame clones and lacks some. Of under 200,000 clones listed, about 88% are singletons. The sequencing input was peripheral blood. The receptors shown here come from a man in his forties with active or convalescent COVID-19. Both conserved end residues are part of each CDR3. A D gene is named only where the DNA matches it firmly. The size field is filled for only some rows; it gives once, few, many or a size class.

j_gene,v_gene,abundance,d_gene,CDR3nt,CDR3aa
TRBJ2-7,TRBV7-2,.,TRBD1,TGTGCCAGCAGCTTTCCAGGGACAGGGTTTCGCGAGCAGTACTTC,CASSFPGTGFREQYF
TRBJ2-7,TRBV28,once,.,TGTGCCAGCAGTTTTCCAGGTTCGTCCTACGAGCAGTACTTC,CASSFPGSSYEQYF
TRBJ2-5,TRBV7-9,.,.,TGTGCCAGCAGCTTAGTCGTCGGTTTACAAGAGACCCAGTACTTC,CASSLVVGLQETQYF
TRBJ1-6,TRBV15,.,.,TGTGCCACCAGCAGAGTCACAGGGAGCTCCTATAATTCACCCCTCCACTTT,CATSRVTGSSYNSPLHF
TRBJ1-1,TRBV12-3/TRBV12-4,.,.,TGTGCCATCAAACCCGTCGGGGCTGAAGCTTTCTTT,CAIKPVGAEAFF
TRBJ1-6,TRBV6-6,.,TRBD1,TGTGCCAGCAGTAACACAGGGGGGGATTCACCCCTCCACTTT,CASSNTGGDSPLHF
TRBJ1-4,TRBV7-2,.,TRBD1,TGTGCCAGCAGCCCCCCCGGGACAGGGAGTGAAAAACTGTTTTTT,CASSPPGTGSEKLFF
TRBJ1-4,TRBV15,.,TRBD1,TGTGCCACCAGCAGCCAGGGGGCGGATGAAAAACTGTTTTTT,CATSSQGADEKLFF
TRBJ2-7,TRBV3-1/TRBV3-2,.,.,TGTGCCAGCAGCCAAGCTCGAGTCCACGAGCAGTACTTC,CASSQARVHEQYF
TRBJ1-5,TRBV19,.,.,TGTGCCAGTAAGCGGGGGTCAGGCAATCAGCCCCAGCATTTT,CASKRGSGNQPQHF
TRBJ1-6,TRBV10-3,.,.,TGTGCCATCAGCGAAACCGGGTCCGGGGGAGATTCACCCCTCCACTTT,CAISETGSGGDSPLHF
TRBJ1-4,TRBV7-2,.,.,TGTGCCAGCAGCTTAGGCGGGACGTCGAGGGAAAAACTGTTTTTT,CASSLGGTSREKLFF
TRBJ1-2,TRBV19,.,.,TGTGCCAGTAGTAGCGGTATCCACTATGGCTACACCTTC,CASSSGIHYGYTF
TRBJ2-7,TRBV25-1,.,TRBD1,TGTGCCAGCAGTGCTTCCCCGGACAGGGGCGAAGGCTACGAGCAGTACTTC,CASSASPDRGEGYEQYF
TRBJ2-1,TRBV9,.,TRBD1,TGTGCCAGCAGCCCCCAGGGACAGGGGTCTTTTGAGCAGTTCTTC,CASSPQGQGSFEQFF
TRBJ2-7,TRBV7-7,many,.,TGTGCTAGCAGTTTGAATCGGGGAGGCGAGCAGTACTTC,CASSLNRGGEQYF
TRBJ1-1,TRBV6-5,.,TRBD1,TGTGCCAGCAGTCCTACGGACAGGGGGCTGACTGAAGCTTTCTTT,CASSPTDRGLTEAFF
TRBJ2-2,TRBV3-1/TRBV3-2,.,.,TGTGCCAGCAGCCAAGAGTTCAGTCAGGAGCTGTTTTTT,CASSQEFSQELFF